A single T cell receptor beta chain is shown here with its context. This sample was taken from a study of blood T cell repertoires in COVID-19. Sequencing was performed with immunoSEQ multiplex PCR; in TCRdb, only in-frame clones are kept and a portion is missing. The sample has 250,000 to 350,000 clones, about 90% seen once; the top ten hold roughly 2.9%. The age range of participants was about 18 to 95 years, with residence in 20 to 25 US areas. Germline V gene lookup returns CDR1 KGHDR and CDR2 SFDVKD. The V end was cut by 2 bases, the J end by 7 bases, with 16 bases between. The CDR3 loop spans 15 amino acids.

Sequenced sample: PBMCs or T cells enriched from blood (not recorded which). This chain connects TRBV24-1 to TRBJ2-5; a possible D gene is TRBD2 (6 bases). The receptor comes from a woman aged 50 to 60 who had been exposed to COVID-19. CDR3 nucleotide sequence: TGTGCCACCAGTGATTCAACGGTCCCGGAGGGGACCCAGTACTTC. This encodes CATSDSTVPEGTQYF.